This is a list of T cell receptor beta chains from one sample in a study of vaccination and CD4 T cells after COVID-19. Their recognized antigens are unknown. Each CDR3 protein gets one entry after TCRdb re-called the PCR reads with MiXCR. The sample holds 20,000 or so distinct CDR3 sequences, about 60% seen once. The sequencing sample was made of CD4+ T cells from blood, cultured in vitro. The receptors come from a human donor who had recovered from COVID-19. Both conserved end residues are part of each CDR3. D genes are given only for firm matches. Expanded clones get a size class; other rows say once, few or many, or leave the size out.

>.|TRBD1|TRBJ2-5|TRBV4-3
TGCGCCAGCAGCCGTGGACAGGGAATTTTGGAGACCCAGTACTTC
CASSRGQGILETQYF
>.|.|TRBJ1-5|TRBV2
TGTGCCAGCAGTGACTTGGCAGTCGATAGCAATCAGCCCCAGCATTTT
CASSDLAVDSNQPQHF
>medium-sized|.|TRBJ1-5|TRBV7-2
TGTGCCAGCAGCTTAAAATCAGATCAGCCCCAGCATTTT
CASSLKSDQPQHF
>.|.|TRBJ1-2|TRBV19
TGTGCCAGTAGTATCGAAATGGGTTCCGGCTATGGCTACACCTTC
CASSIEMGSGYGYTF
>.|.|TRBJ2-5|TRBV7-7
TGTGCTAGCAGCTTAACCTTCCAAGAGACCCAGTACTTC
CASSLTFQETQYF
>.|TRBD1|TRBJ1-2|TRBV6-4
TGTGCCAGCAGGGAAACAGGGGGCGCAGGTGGCTACACCTTC
CASRETGGAGGYTF
>.|TRBD1|TRBJ2-7|TRBV11-2
TGTGCCAGCAGCCCCTGGACAGGGGGCGAGCAGTACTTC
CASSPWTGGEQYF
>.|.|TRBJ1-5|TRBV4-1
TGCGCCAGCAGCCAAGATAACAGCCTGAACAATCAGCCCCAGCATTTT
CASSQDNSLNNQPQHF
>.|TRBD1|TRBJ1-2|TRBV11-1
TGTGCCAGCAGCCCGGACAGGGGGTATGGCTACACCTTC
CASSPDRGYGYTF
>.|TRBD1|TRBJ2-5|TRBV5-1
TGCGCCAGCAGCCGGACAGGGGGGCCCGAAGAGACCCAGTACTTC
CASSRTGGPEETQYF
>.|.|TRBJ2-7|TRBV6-1
TGTGCCAGCAGTGAAAGAGAGTACGAGCAGTACTTC
CASSEREYEQYF
>.|.|TRBJ1-1|TRBV6-5
TGTGCCAGCAGTTCGCCGGGGCCAAACACTGAAGCTTTCTTT
CASSSPGPNTEAFF
>once|.|TRBJ1-6|TRBV7-2
TGTGCCAGCAGATTAGATAGTAATAATTCACCCCTCCACTTT
CASRLDSNNSPLHF
>.|TRBD2|TRBJ2-1|TRBV5-1
TGCGCCAGCAGCCCCTTGGGACTAGATTCGAATGAGCAGTTCTTC
CASSPLGLDSNEQFF
>.|.|TRBJ2-3|TRBV24-1
TGTGCCACCAAGGGGGGTTCTAGCACAGATACGCAGTATTTT
CATKGGSSTDTQYF
>.|TRBD2|TRBJ2-1|TRBV7-9
TGTGCCAGCAGCTTAAGGGCCCTGGGGGGGAGTTACAATGAGCAGTTCTTC
CASSLRALGGSYNEQFF
>.|.|TRBJ1-2|TRBV27
TGTGCCAGCAGTTCTTTTCGACACGAGGCTTCTAACTATGGCTACACCTTC
CASSSFRHEASNYGYTF
>.|TRBD1|TRBJ1-1|TRBV28
TGTGCCAGCAGTTTACATGGGACAGGGAGAACTGAAGCTTTCTTT
CASSLHGTGRTEAFF
>few|.|TRBJ1-2|TRBV6-2/TRBV6-3
TGTGCCAGCACTTCAGGGGAACCCTCCTATGGCTACACCTTC
CASTSGEPSYGYTF
>.|TRBD1|TRBJ1-5|TRBV15
TGTGCCACCAGCCTCGGCTTACAGGGCTCGGGACAGCCCCTGCATTTT
CATSLGLQGSGQPLHF
>.|TRBD2|TRBJ2-5|TRBV25-1
TGTGCCAGCACCCCGACTGAGGCTAGCGGGGATCAAGAGACCCAGTACTTC
CASTPTEASGDQETQYF
>.|.|TRBJ2-7|TRBV6-1
TGTGCCAGCAGTGGGGGGGGACAGGCCTACGAGCAGTACTTT
CASSGGGQAYEQYF
>.|.|TRBJ2-2|TRBV6-5
TGTGCCAGCAGTTACTCTTCATCCGGGGAGCTGTTTTTT
CASSYSSSGELFF
>few|.|TRBJ1-2|TRBV27
TGTGCCAGCAGTTTCGGCAGGGACTATGGCTACACCTTC
CASSFGRDYGYTF
>few|.|TRBJ2-1|TRBV20-1
TGCAGTGCTAGAGATCTGCAGGGCCCCTTTTTGAATGAGCAGTTCTTC
CSARDLQGPFLNEQFF
>few|.|TRBJ1-2|TRBV7-2
TGTGCCAGCAGCCCTACCCAGGGAACGGGCGGGTATGGCTACACCTTC
CASSPTQGTGGYGYTF